A few counts support the clone carrying this TCR beta chain. Its antigen remains unidentified. This sample was taken from a study of radiation and T cells in renal cell carcinoma. The repertoire was sequenced with immunoSEQ multiplex PCR; TCRdb's copy has only in-frame clones and lacks some. The sample has around 76,000 clones, around 76% seen once. From germline, CDR1 is SGHTA and CDR2 FQGNSA. The CDR3 is made up of 15 amino acids. With 3 bases clipped from V and 2 bases from J, the junction kept 5 bases outside the gene matches. Whole-study results and caveats: In blood, top tumor clones expanded by 2 weeks, shrinking by 4.

As to time point: blood 2 weeks post-SBRT. Treatment given: 15 Gy SBRT to primary tumor, nephrectomy 4 weeks later. The tumor was a clear cell renal cell carcinoma. The source is a man in his sixties with renal cell carcinoma. This rearrangement joins TRBV7-2 to TRBJ2-3; the match to TRBD2 covers 7 bases. This sample comprised blood, obtained from a patient whose treatment included radiotherapy and nephrectomy. The CDR3 DNA follows: TGTGCCAGCAGCTTGGTAGCGGGTCCCACAGATACGCAGTATTTT. Its protein is CASSLVAGPTDTQYF. The whole variable domain, remainder taken from reference TRBV7-2 and TRBJ2-3, is GAGVSQSPSNKVTEKGKDVELRCDPISGHTALYWYRQSLGQGLEFLIYFQGNSAPDKSGLPSDRFSAERTGGSVSTLTIQRTQQEDSAVYLCASSLVAGPTDTQYFGPGTRLTVL.